This TCR beta chain appears in the sequencing data of a study of T cell responses to AZD1222 COVID-19 vaccine. The protocol was immunoSEQ multiplex PCR, while the TCRdb copy is restricted to in-frame clones and leaves out a portion. Altogether around 140,000 clones are present, about nine tenths being singletons, with the ten largest covering 5% to 5.5%. Germline V CDR1 and CDR2: LNHDA, SQIVND (reference sequence). V shed 0 bases and J shed 4 bases, with 7 bases lying between them. The CDR3 spans 13 residues. The sample consisted of peripheral blood, taken on day 0 of AZD1222 vaccination. This chain joins TRBV19 and TRBJ2-7; D remains ambiguous. The source is an adult in good health. The CDR3: CASSIETAYEQYF. CDR3 in DNA: TGTGCCAGTAGTATAGAGACGGCGTACGAGCAGTACTTC.